This T cell receptor (beta chain) was observed in a study of human T cells and chemical hapten exposure (dated by TCRdb to about 2021). About the study as a whole: The libraries were sequenced as a pool, and the TCR yield per sample differed mostly because of small variations in library volumes within the pool. This study followed changes in the peripheral blood TCR repertoire in vivo during primary and secondary sensitization of alopecia patients to the hapten diphenylcyclopropenone (DPC). Each blood RNA sample was used to sequence both TCR alpha and TCR beta chains. Overall results and qualifications from the work: Repeated subsampling changed both the strength of the expansion versus patch-test correlation and the threshold at which that correlation became significant. No change with DPC sensitization was found in the number of TCRs above 1 in 1000 frequency, and no evidence of global repertoire structure alterations was found.

Total RNA was extracted from unfractionated whole blood collected in Tempus Blood RNA tubes. As TCR sequencing controls, several healthy volunteers were used, with blood taken at day 0, 2 weeks and 6 weeks. There are many counts of this clonotype. Its antigen target is currently unknown. Base quality data are lacking; no much larger clone is found one base away. Libraries were built with 5' RACE. The instrument given in TCRdb is Illumina MiSeq. During library preparation, unique molecular identifiers were attached to individual cDNA molecules so that TCRs could be counted quantitatively and reproducibly. Per the authors' processing: Samples had a median of about 96,000 TCRs, with a range from about 23,224 to 700,000. The Decombinator software suite was used to annotate the V, J and CDR3 of the TCR reads. For the PS versus PT1 abundance plots, all samples were subsampled to the same number of TCRs (28,000). TCRs were defined as expanded if absent before sensitization and observed at least eight times at the 2-week time point. TCRdb redid the processing of the public reads, applying fastp at Q25 and MiXCR, and retained in-frame beta chains. Records with the same CDR3 protein are collapsed into one entry carrying the most frequent genes and DNA. TCRdb, not the original authors, processed these V and J calls. Present in this sample are 95,000 to 120,000 distinct CDR3 sequences, more than 15% of which were seen just once. 2.8% of the sample rests with the top ten.

The CDR3 sequence holds 14 residues, the cysteine and phenylalanine included. CDR3 DNA only is kept here, 42 bases in frame from base 1. V gives up 4 bases and J gives up 4 bases, and the segment between their germline ends measures 14 bases. From a lookup of the germline V gene (reference sequence), CDR1 and CDR2 are MNHEY and SMNVEV. The TCR was taken from a human donor in good health. Recombination joined TRBV27 with TRBJ2-7; the D gene could be either TRBD1 or TRBD2, each agreeing at 5 bases. For the CDR3, the sequence is CASSSSQGPYEQYF. Read as DNA, the sequence is TGTGCCAGCAGTTCGAGTCAGGGACCATACGAGCAGTACTTC.